These 14 T cell receptor beta chains were sequenced from one sample in a study of T cell responses to AZD1222 COVID-19 vaccine. TCRdb keeps only in-frame clones here, not all; method: immunoSEQ multiplex PCR. Seen here are around 100,000 clones, approximately 87% observed once, and the top ten hold under 4.5%. Sequencing used peripheral blood, obtained on day 0 of MenACWY control vaccination. Receptors were obtained from an adult in good health.

The chain has TRBV7-2 and TRBJ1-5, with TRBD1 matching 9 bases. Per the germline V gene, CDR1 is SGHTA and CDR2 is FQGNSA. The trim removed 2 bases at V and 4 bases at J, leaving 12 bases unmatched. The CDR3 is 18 residues long. CDR3 nucleotide sequence: TGTGCCAGCAGCTTAACGACAGGGGGAATGGTGCGAAATCAGCCCCAGCATTTT. It codes for CASSLTTGGMVRNQPQHF.

The CDR3 sequence: CASSSLGGRDGANVLTF. In DNA form, the CDR3 reads TGTGCCAGTTCATCCCTGGGAGGGAGGGATGGGGCCAACGTCCTGACTTTC. The gene calls are TRBV19 and TRBJ2-6, with 7 bases lining up with TRBD2. J gave up 3 bases and V 8 bases, and 13 bases lay outside the gene matches. Germline-derived CDR1 and CDR2 are LNHDA and SQIVND (reference sequence). The CDR3 consists of 17 residues.

This rearrangement joins TRBV9 to TRBJ2-7; perhaps TRBD2 as D (8 bases). V was pared by 10 bases and J by 4 bases, with 39 bases between. The CDR3 is 20 amino acids. The germline V gene has CDR1 SGDLS and CDR2 YYNGEE. CDR3 amino acids: CAPRVAAGGGQTGRLYEQYF. As DNA, the CDR3 is TGTGCCCCCCGCGTCGCGGCCGGGGGGGGACAGACTGGCCGCCTTTACGAGCAGTACTTC.

The V call is TRBV28, the J call TRBJ2-2, with D perhaps matching TRBD1 (6 bases). The V end was cut by 4 bases, the J end by 0 bases, with 6 bases between. The germline V gene has CDR1 MDHEN and CDR2 SYDVKM. The CDR3 loop spans 14 amino acids. The CDR3 nucleotides read TGTGCCAGCAGTTGGACAGCGAACACCGGGGAGCTGTTTTTT. Translating it yields CASSWTANTGELFF.

Only a few counts were recorded for this clone. The chain carries TRBV7-4 and TRBJ1-4; D not resolved. V was clipped by 3 bases and J by 0 bases, with 14 bases between them. Germline lookup yields CDR1 SGHVT and CDR2 SQSDAQ. This CDR3 contains 17 residues. The CDR3 region is CASSFYRLVATNEKLFF. The DNA for the CDR3 is TGTGCCAGCAGCTTTTACCGTCTAGTTGCAACTAATGAAAAACTGTTTTTT.

The V gene is TRBV7-2, the J gene TRBJ2-3, with TRBD2 matching 14 bases. From germline, CDR1 is SGHTA and CDR2 FQGNSA. CDR3 length equals 18 residues. V trimming: 3 bases; J trimming: 4 bases; junction bases outside the gene matches: 9. In DNA, the CDR3 is TGTGCCAGCAGCTTCGGGACTAGCGGGGGCTTTGTGGCAGATACGCAGTATTTT. It yields the protein CASSFGTSGGFVADTQYF. The full variable domain, completed using reference TRBV7-2 and TRBJ2-3, is GAGVSQSPSNKVTEKGKDVELRCDPISGHTALYWYRQSLGQGLEFLIYFQGNSAPDKSGLPSDRFSAERTGGSVSTLTIQRTQQEDSAVYLCASSFGTSGGFVADTQYFGPGTRLTVL.

The chain combines TRBV19 with TRBJ2-1, with 9 bases identical to TRBD1. The CDR3 covers 15 residues. Germline trimming cut 7 bases from V and 9 bases from J; bases unmatched to any gene: 13. Germline V CDR1 and CDR2: LNHDA, SQIVND (reference sequence). In DNA form, the CDR3 reads TGTGCCAGTACTAGGGTGTCAGGACAGGGGTCTGAGCAGTTCTTC. It codes for CASTRVSGQGSEQFF. Supplemented by reference TRBV19 and TRBJ2-1, the full variable domain reads DGGITQSPKYLFRKEGQNVTLSCEQNLNHDAMYWYRQDPGQGLRLIYYSQIVNDFQKGDIAEGYSVSREKKESFPLTVTSAQKNPTAFYLCASTRVSGQGSEQFFGPGTRLTVL.

The CDR3 protein is CASRASFEQYF. DNA of the CDR3: TGTGCCAGCAGGGCTAGCTTCGAGCAGTACTTC. The J gene is TRBJ2-7, the V gene TRBV2; a possible D gene is TRBD2 (5 bases). Trimming cost V 6 bases and J 6 bases, with 9 bases left between them. Germline assignment: CDR1 SNHLY and CDR2 FYNNEI. The CDR3 is 11 amino acids.

To note about this clone: Its ends do not fully match the called genes, so a read error is possible. The rearrangement joins TRBV7-7 to TRBJ2-1, with 12 nucleotides matching TRBD2. Germline CDR1 is SSHAT and CDR2 is FNYEAQ (reference sequence). The CDR3 contains 15 residues. The CDR3 sequence: CASSPGLAGLNEQFF. CDR3 bases: TGTGCTAGCAGTCCGGGACTAGCGGGTCTTAATGAGCAGTTCTTC.

The chain joins TRBV19 to TRBJ1-2; tentative D call: TRBD1 (6 bases). Between the trimmed V and J ends, which lost 7 bases and 7 bases, there was a span of 16 bases. The germline CDR1 and CDR2 sequences are LNHDA and SQIVND (reference sequence). The CDR3 has 13 residues. The CDR3, as DNA: TGTGCCAGTAATCCGACAGGTGGTTCTGGCTACACCTTC. This sequence encodes CASNPTGGSGYTF.

This CDR3 reads CASSIGRAFRIYNEQFF. The CDR3, as DNA: TGTGCCAGTAGTATAGGCCGGGCTTTCCGGATTTACAATGAGCAGTTCTTC. The chain uses TRBV19 and TRBJ2-1; D is uncertain. V was clipped by 1 base and J by 4 bases, with 17 bases between them. This CDR3 comprises 17 residues. The germline V gene has CDR1 LNHDA and CDR2 SQIVND (reference sequence).

The rearrangement links TRBV5-1 to TRBJ1-1; D is ambiguous. V lost 0 bases to trimming and J lost 1 base, with 7 bases between them. In germline, CDR1 is SGHRS, CDR2 YFSETQ. The CDR3 runs 14 residues. CDR3 sequence (DNA): TGCGCCAGCAGCTTGGACGGGGAGAACACTGAAGCTTTCTTT. This sequence encodes CASSLDGENTEAFF.

The chain combines TRBV3-1 (or the pseudogene TRBV3-2) with TRBJ2-7; D remains unclear. Trimming shortened V by 1 base and J by 5 bases, and 15 bases separated the two germline ends. CDR1 is LGHDT, CDR2 YNNKEL, per germline (reference sequence). The CDR3 sequence is 15 residues long. CDR3 loop: CASSQVPVGLHEQYF. The CDR3 DNA reads as TGTGCCAGCAGCCAAGTCCCGGTAGGCCTCCACGAGCAGTACTTC.

This clone has more than one count but fewer than ten. The chain carries TRBV5-1 and TRBJ1-2, with a possible D match to TRBD1 (5 bases). Germline values: CDR1 SGHRS, CDR2 YFSETQ. The V end was cut by 0 bases, the J end by 2 bases, with 14 bases between. The CDR3 consists of 16 residues. The CDR3 is CASSLDPGLNNYGYTF. The CDR3 DNA reads as TGCGCCAGCAGCTTGGATCCAGGGCTTAACAACTATGGCTACACCTTC. Complete variable domain (other parts from reference TRBV5-1 and TRBJ1-2): KAGVTQTPRYLIKTRGQQVTLSCSPISGHRSVSWYQQTPGQGLQFLFEYFSETQRNKGNFPGRFSGRQFSNSRSEMNVSTLELGDSALYLCASSLDPGLNNYGYTFGSGTRLTVV.